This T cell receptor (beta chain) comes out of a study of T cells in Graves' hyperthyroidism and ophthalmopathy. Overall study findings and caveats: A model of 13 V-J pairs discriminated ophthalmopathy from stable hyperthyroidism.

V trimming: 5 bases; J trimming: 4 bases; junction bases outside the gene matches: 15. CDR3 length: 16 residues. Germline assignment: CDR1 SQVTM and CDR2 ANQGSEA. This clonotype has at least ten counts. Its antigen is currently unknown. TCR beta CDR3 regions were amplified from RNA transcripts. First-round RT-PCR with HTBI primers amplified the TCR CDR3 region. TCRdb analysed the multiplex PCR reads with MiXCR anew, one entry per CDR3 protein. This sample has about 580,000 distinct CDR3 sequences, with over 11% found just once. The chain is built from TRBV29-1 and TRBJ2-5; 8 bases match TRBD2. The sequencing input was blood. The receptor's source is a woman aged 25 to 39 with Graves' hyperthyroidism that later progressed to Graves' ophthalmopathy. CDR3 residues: CSVQFTKAGVGETQYF. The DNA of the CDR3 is TGCAGCGTTCAGTTTACTAAAGCGGGAGTGGGAGAGACCCAGTACTTC.